This T cell receptor (beta chain) was identified in a study of shared clonotypes between healthy human individuals. Study details: Donor composition was two women and three men, aged 18 to 49.

Sequencing used immunoSEQ multiplex PCR; TCRdb keeps in-frame clones, though not all of them. The sample has about half a million clones; around 73% are singletons. Each donor was a Caucasian adult residing in Nashville, Tennessee. The CDR3 spans 12 residues. Deletions cut 2 bases from V and 4 bases from J, with 6 bases between. Germline V CDR1 and CDR2: MNHNS, SASEGT. The sample was PBMCs. The clonotype comes from a woman between 35 and 50 years old in good health. Some clones in this sample may be carry-over from other donors' samples. The chain links TRBV6-1 to TRBJ2-7; D remains unclear. CDR3 amino acids: CASSENQYEQYF. CDR3 nucleotide sequence: TGTGCCAGCAGTGAAAATCAGTACGAGCAGTACTTC.